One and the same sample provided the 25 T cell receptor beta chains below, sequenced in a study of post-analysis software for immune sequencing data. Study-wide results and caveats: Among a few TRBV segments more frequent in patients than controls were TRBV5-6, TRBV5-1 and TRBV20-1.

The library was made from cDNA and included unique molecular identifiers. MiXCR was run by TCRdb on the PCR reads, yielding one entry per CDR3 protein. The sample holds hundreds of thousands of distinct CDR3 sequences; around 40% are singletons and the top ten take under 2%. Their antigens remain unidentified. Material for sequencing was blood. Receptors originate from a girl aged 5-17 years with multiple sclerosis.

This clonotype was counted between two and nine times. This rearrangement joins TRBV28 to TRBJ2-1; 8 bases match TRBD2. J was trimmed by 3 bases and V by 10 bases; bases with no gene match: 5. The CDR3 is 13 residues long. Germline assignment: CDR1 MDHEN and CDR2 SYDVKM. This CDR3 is CATLGGGYNEQFF. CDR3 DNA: TGTGCCACCCTCGGGGGGGGCTACAATGAGCAGTTCTTC.

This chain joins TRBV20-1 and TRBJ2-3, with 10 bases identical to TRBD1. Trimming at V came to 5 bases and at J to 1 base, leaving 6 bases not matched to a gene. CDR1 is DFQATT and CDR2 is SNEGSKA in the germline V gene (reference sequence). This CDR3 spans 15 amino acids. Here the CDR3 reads CSAASGTGGTDTQYF. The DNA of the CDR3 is TGCAGTGCTGCTTCCGGGACAGGGGGCACAGATACGCAGTATTTT.

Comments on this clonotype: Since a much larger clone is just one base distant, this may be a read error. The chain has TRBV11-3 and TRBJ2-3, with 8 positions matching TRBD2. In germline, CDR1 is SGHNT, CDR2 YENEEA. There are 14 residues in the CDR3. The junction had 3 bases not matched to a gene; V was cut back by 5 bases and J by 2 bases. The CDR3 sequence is CASSPGGDTDTQYF. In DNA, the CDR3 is TGTGCCAGCAGCCCCGGGGGGGACACAGATACGCAGTATTTT.

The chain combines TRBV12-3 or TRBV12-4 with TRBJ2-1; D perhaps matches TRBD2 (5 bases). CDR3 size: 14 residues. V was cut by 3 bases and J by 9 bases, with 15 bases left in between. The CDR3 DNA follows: TGTGCCAGCAGTTTCTCGGACGCCCGGGGTGAGCAGTTCTTC. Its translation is CASSFSDARGEQFF.

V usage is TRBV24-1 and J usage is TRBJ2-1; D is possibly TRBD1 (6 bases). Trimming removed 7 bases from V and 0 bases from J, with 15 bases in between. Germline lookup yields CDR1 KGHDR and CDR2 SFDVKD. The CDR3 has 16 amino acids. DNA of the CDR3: TGTGCCACCAGCACCCGAGACAGGTTCTCCTACAATGAGCAGTTCTTC. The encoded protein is CATSTRDRFSYNEQFF.

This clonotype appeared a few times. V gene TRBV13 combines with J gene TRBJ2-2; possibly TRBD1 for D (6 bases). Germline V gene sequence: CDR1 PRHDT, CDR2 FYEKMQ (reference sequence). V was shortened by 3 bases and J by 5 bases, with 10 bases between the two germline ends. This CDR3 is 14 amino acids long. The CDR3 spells CASSFGQRTGELFF. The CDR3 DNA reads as TGTGCCAGCAGCTTTGGACAGAGGACCGGGGAGCTGTTTTTT.

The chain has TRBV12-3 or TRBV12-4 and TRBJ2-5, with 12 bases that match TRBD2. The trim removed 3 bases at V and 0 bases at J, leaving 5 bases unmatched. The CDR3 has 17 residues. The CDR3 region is CASSLTSGGSYQETQYF. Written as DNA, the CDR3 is TGTGCCAGCAGTTTGACTAGCGGGGGTTCGTACCAAGAGACCCAGTACTTC.

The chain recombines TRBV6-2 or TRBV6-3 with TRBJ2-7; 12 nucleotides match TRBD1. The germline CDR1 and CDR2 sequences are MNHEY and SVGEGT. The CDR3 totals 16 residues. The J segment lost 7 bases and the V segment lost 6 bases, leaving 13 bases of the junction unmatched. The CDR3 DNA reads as TGTGCCAGCAGAACGTCCCCCGGGACAGGGGGCGAAGAGCAGTACTTC. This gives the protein CASRTSPGTGGEEQYF.

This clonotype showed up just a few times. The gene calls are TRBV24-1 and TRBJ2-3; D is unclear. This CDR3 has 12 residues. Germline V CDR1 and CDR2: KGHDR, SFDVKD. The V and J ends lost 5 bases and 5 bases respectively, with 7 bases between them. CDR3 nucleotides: TGTGCCACCAGTGGCGTTATAGATACGCAGTATTTT. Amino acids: CATSGVIDTQYF.

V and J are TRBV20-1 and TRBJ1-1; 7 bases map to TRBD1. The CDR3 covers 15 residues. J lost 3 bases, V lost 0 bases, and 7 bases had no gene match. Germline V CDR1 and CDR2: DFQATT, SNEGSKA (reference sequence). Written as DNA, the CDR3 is TGCAGTGCTAGAGATCTAGGCAGGGGGGACACTGAAGCTTTCTTT. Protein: CSARDLGRGDTEAFF.

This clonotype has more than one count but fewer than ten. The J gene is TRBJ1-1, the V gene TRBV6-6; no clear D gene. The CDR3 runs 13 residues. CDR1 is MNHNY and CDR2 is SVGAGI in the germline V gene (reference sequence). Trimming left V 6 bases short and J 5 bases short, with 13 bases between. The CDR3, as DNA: TGTGCCAGCAGCCTCATCAGCGGTACTGAAGCTTTCTTT. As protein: CASSLISGTEAFF.

The CDR3 region has the DNA TGTGCCAGCAGTGACATTGGGACAATCGTACATGAGCAGTTCTTC. Amino acid sequence: CASSDIGTIVHEQFF. The genes are TRBV27 and TRBJ2-1; a possible D gene is TRBD1 (6 bases). Germline V gene sequence: CDR1 MNHEY, CDR2 SMNVEV (reference sequence). CDR3 length: 15 residues. The germline V and J ends were trimmed by 5 bases and 8 bases, with 19 bases remaining between them.

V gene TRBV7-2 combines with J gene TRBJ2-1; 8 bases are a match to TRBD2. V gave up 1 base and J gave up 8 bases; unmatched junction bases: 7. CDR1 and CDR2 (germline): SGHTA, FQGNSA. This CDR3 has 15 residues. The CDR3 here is CASSLVVAGGDEQFF. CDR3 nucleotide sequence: TGTGCCAGCAGCTTAGTGGTTGCGGGAGGCGATGAGCAGTTCTTC.

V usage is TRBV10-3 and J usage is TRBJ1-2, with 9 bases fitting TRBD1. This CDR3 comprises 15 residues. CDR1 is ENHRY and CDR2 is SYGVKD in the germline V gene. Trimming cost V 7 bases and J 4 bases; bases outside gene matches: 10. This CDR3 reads CAINPEDRGSYGYTF. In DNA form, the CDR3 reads TGTGCCATCAATCCGGAGGACAGGGGTTCCTATGGCTACACCTTC.

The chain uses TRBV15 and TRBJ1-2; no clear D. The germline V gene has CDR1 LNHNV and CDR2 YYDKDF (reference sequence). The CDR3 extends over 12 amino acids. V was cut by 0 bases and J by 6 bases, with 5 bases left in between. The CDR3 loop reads CATSRDLNGYTF. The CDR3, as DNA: TGTGCCACCAGCAGAGATCTGAATGGCTACACCTTC. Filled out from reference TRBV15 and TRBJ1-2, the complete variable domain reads DAMVIQNPRYQVTQFGKPVTLSCSQTLNHNVMYWYQQKSSQAPKLLFHYYDKDFNNEADTPDNFQSRRPNTSFCFLDIRSPGLGDTAMYLCATSRDLNGYTFGSGTRLTVV.

CDR3 in amino acids: CSARTGTENYGYTF. CDR3 in DNA: TGCAGTGCTAGAACCGGGACAGAAAACTATGGCTACACCTTC. This sequence joins TRBV20-1 and TRBJ1-2, with 7 bases lining up with TRBD1. Germline V gives CDR1 DFQATT, CDR2 SNEGSKA (reference sequence). There are 14 residues in the CDR3. The V segment lost 2 bases and the J segment 2 bases; nucleotides outside the gene matches: 5.

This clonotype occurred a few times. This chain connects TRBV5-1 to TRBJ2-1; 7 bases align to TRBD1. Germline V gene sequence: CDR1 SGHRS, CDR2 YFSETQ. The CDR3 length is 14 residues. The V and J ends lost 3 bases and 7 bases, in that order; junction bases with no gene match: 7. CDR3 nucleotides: TGCGCCAGCAGCTCTTCGACAGGGTATAATGAGCAGTTCTTC. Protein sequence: CASSSSTGYNEQFF.

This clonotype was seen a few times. The CDR3 here is CASSPEGPQHF. The CDR3, as DNA: TGTGCCAGCAGTCCTGAGGGGCCCCAGCATTTT. V is TRBV6-6 and J is TRBJ1-5; the D is unclear. In germline, CDR1 is MNHNY, CDR2 SVGAGI (reference sequence). The CDR3 runs to 11 residues. With 5 bases removed from V and 9 bases from J, the gap between germline ends came to 8 bases.

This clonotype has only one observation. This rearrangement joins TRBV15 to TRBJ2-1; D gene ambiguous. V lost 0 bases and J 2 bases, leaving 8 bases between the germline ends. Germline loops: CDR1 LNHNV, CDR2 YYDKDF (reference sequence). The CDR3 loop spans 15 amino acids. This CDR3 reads CATSRDMGTYNEQFF. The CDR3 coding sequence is TGTGCCACCAGCAGAGATATGGGAACCTACAATGAGCAGTTCTTC.

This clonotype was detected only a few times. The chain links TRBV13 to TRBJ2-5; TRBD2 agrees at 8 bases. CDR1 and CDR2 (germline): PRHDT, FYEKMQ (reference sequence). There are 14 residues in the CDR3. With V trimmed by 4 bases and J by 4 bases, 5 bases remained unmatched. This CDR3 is CASSSRLAGETQYF. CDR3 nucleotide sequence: TGTGCCAGCAGCTCCCGGCTAGCGGGAGAGACCCAGTACTTC.

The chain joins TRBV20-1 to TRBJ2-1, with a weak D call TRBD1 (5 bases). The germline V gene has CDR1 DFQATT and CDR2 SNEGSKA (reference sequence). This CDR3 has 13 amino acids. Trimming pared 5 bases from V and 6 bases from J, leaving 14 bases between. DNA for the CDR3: TGCAGTGCTCCGCAAGGGGAAGTCAATGAGCAGTTCTTC. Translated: CSAPQGEVNEQFF.

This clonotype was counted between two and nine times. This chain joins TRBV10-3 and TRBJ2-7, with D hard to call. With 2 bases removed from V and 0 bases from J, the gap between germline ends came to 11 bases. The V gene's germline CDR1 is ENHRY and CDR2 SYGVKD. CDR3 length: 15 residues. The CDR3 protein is CAISENSAGSYEQYF. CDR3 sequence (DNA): TGTGCCATCAGTGAGAACTCAGCTGGCTCCTACGAGCAGTACTTC.

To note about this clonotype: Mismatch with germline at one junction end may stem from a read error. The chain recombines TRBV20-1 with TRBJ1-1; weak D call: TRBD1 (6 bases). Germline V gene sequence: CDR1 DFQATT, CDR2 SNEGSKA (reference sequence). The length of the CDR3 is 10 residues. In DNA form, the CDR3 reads TGCAGCGCTAAGGGGGCTGAAGCTTTCTTT. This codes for CSAKGAEAFF.

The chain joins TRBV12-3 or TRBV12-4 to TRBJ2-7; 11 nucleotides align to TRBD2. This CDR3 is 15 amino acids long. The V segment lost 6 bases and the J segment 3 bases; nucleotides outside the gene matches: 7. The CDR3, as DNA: TGTGCCAGCAGCCCCGGGACTAGCGGTGGCTACGAGCAGTACTTC. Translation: CASSPGTSGGYEQYF.

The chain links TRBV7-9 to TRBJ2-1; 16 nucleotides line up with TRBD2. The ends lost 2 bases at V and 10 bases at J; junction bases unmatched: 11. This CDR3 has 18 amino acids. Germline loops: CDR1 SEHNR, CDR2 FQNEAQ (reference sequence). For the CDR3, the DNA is TGTGCCAGCAGCTTAAAGGAGGGACTAGCGGGAGGGCCTGGGGAGCAGTTCTTC. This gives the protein CASSLKEGLAGGPGEQFF.